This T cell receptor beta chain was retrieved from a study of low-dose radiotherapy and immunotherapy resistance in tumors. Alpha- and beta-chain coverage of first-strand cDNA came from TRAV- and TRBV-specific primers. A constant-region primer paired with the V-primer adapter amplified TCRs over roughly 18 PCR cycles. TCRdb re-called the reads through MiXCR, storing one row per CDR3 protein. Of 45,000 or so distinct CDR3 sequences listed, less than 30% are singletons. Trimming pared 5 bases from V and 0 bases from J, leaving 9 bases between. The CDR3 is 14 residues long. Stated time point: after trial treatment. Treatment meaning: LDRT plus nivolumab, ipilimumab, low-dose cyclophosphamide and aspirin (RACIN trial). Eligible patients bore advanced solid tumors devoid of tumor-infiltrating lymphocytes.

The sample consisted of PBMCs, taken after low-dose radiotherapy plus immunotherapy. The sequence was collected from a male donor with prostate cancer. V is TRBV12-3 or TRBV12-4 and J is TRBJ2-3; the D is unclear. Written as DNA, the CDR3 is TGTGCCAGCAGTCGTTCCCGCAGCACAGATACGCAGTATTTT. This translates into CASSRSRSTDTQYF.